Listed here is a single T cell receptor beta chain. V was cut by 0 bases and J by 8 bases, with 16 bases left in between. Per germline, CDR1 LGHNA and CDR2 YSLEER. This CDR3 has 15 residues. TCRdb fed the RT-PCR reads into MiXCR, producing one record per CDR3 protein. This table holds hundreds of thousands of distinct CDR3 sequences, approximately 15% found once. The sequenced sample was memory CD4+ T cells from blood. This sequence was found in a female donor in good health, serving as a healthy control. This chain links TRBV4-3 with TRBJ1-2; D is unclear. The CDR3 nucleotides are TGCGCCAGCAGCCAAGATCGGGTCACTACCTGGGGCTACACCTTC. It codes for CASSQDRVTTWGYTF.